This is a list of T cell receptor beta chains from one sample in a study of T cells expressing NK-cell markers. TCRdb re-analyzed the 5' RACE reads; it lists each CDR3 protein once, without DNA. This sample's table reports fewer than 16,000 distinct CDR3 sequences. Source material: blood T cells: a sorted CD56 or NKG2C T cell subset, CD4+ or CD8+ T cells, or bulk PBMC T cells (not recorded which). The source of these receptors is a man aged 18 to 70 in good health. CDR3s include the opening cysteine and the closing phenylalanine or tryptophan. Each record gives: CDR3 length, J gene, V gene, CDR3 protein.

CDR3 length: 16
J gene: TRBJ2-3
V gene: TRBV7-2
CDR3 protein: CASSLARTAPQETQYF

CDR3 length: 13
J gene: TRBJ2-1
V gene: TRBV5-1
CDR3 protein: CASNPSWGNEQFF

CDR3 length: 14
J gene: TRBJ1-4
V gene: TRBV7-2
CDR3 protein: CASSPEGHLRKLFF

CDR3 length: 15
J gene: TRBJ1-5
V gene: TRBV18
CDR3 protein: CASSYDRTVNQPQHF

CDR3 length: 15
J gene: TRBJ1-1
V gene: TRBV5-1
CDR3 protein: CASSLNQGQGTEAFF

CDR3 length: 16
J gene: TRBJ2-2
V gene: TRBV14
CDR3 protein: CASSQVVGLPTGELFF

CDR3 length: 12
J gene: TRBJ2-5
V gene: TRBV7-9
CDR3 protein: CASSGQGGTQYF

CDR3 length: 16
J gene: TRBJ2-5
V gene: TRBV12-3/TRBV12-4
CDR3 protein: CASSDRDPGLQETQYF

CDR3 length: 12
J gene: TRBJ2-7
V gene: TRBV2
CDR3 protein: CAHGTVPYEQYF

CDR3 length: 13
J gene: TRBJ1-5
V gene: TRBV4-1
CDR3 protein: CASSQSVTEPQHF